Listed below are T cell receptor beta chains from one sample, sequenced in a study of blood T cell repertoires in COVID-19. Sequencing was performed with immunoSEQ multiplex PCR; in TCRdb, only in-frame clones are kept and a portion is missing. The sample gives more than 20,000 clones, around four fifths of which show up once; approximately 16% is in the top ten. Material: peripheral blood. The receptors originated from a man aged 80 or over with active or convalescent COVID-19. Both conserved end residues are part of each CDR3. A D gene is named only where the DNA matches it firmly. Some rows mark clone size as missing; the rest say once, few, many or name a class of expanded clone.

V gene	CDR3 length	J gene	D gene	clone size	CDR3 DNA	CDR3 protein
TRBV7-9	13	TRBJ2-3	NA	NA	TGTGCCAGCACCTATCTACTGGCAGATACGCAGTATTTT	CASTYLLADTQYF
TRBV21-1	13	TRBJ1-1	NA	few	TGTGCCAGCAGCCCCAGGGAGAACACTGAAGCTTTCTTT	CASSPRENTEAFF
TRBV5-6	14	TRBJ1-2	NA	NA	TGTGCCAGCAGCCCGCGAATGCCGCAGGGTGGCTACACCTTC	CASSPRMPQGGYTF
TRBV4-2	14	TRBJ2-1	NA	NA	TGTGCCAGCAGCGCCCGACTAGTCTACAATGAGCAGTTCTTC	CASSARLVYNEQFF
TRBV7-8	16	TRBJ2-7	TRBD2	NA	TGTGCCAGCAAAGGGACTAGCGGGGGGGAAAGCTACGAGCAGTACTTC	CASKGTSGGESYEQYF
TRBV12-3/TRBV12-4	13	TRBJ1-1	NA	NA	TGTGCCAGCAGTTTAAACAAAAACACTGAAGCTTTCTTT	CASSLNKNTEAFF
TRBV9	15	TRBJ1-1	NA	once	TGTGCCAGCAGCCCCCAGACAGTATTGGGAACTGAAGCTTTCTTT	CASSPQTVLGTEAFF
TRBV19	12	TRBJ1-5	NA	NA	TGTGCCAGTAACGGAGCTGATCAGCCCCAGCATTTT	CASNGADQPQHF
TRBV5-1	23	TRBJ2-5	TRBD2	NA	TGCGCCAGCAGCTTGGTCCAACCCAAACCGTGGACTAGCGGGAGGGCAAACCAAGAGACCCAGTACTTC	CASSLVQPKPWTSGRANQETQYF
TRBV18	14	TRBJ1-6	TRBD1	once	TGTGCCAGTTCACAGGGGGATTATAATTCACCCCTCCACTTT	CASSQGDYNSPLHF
TRBV28	18	TRBJ2-3	TRBD2	NA	TGTGCCAGCAGTACCGAACTAGGACTAGCGGGAGACACAGATACGCAGTATTTT	CASSTELGLAGDTDTQYF
TRBV4-1	17	TRBJ1-4	TRBD1	NA	TGCGCCAGCAGCCAACTAGGACAGGGGGCGGATTCAAAAAAACTGTTTTTT	CASSQLGQGADSKKLFF
TRBV6-2/TRBV6-3	14	TRBJ1-2	TRBD1	NA	TGTGCCAGCAGTTACTCAGGGGGCAGCTATGGCTACACCTTC	CASSYSGGSYGYTF
TRBV19	14	TRBJ2-7	TRBD1	NA	TGTGCCAGTAGTCTGGACAGGGGGTCCTACGAGCAGTACTTC	CASSLDRGSYEQYF
TRBV12-3/TRBV12-4	13	TRBJ1-1	NA	NA	TGTGCCAGCAGAAGTAGGGGTGACACTGAAGCTTTCTTT	CASRSRGDTEAFF
TRBV6-2/TRBV6-3	14	TRBJ1-1	TRBD1	NA	TGTGCCAGCAGTTATGGACAGGGGAACACTGAAGCTTTCTTT	CASSYGQGNTEAFF
TRBV19	11	TRBJ1-2	NA	few	TGTGCCAGTAGTACAGACGTTGGCTACACCTTC	CASSTDVGYTF
TRBV7-8	15	TRBJ1-6	TRBD1	NA	TGTGCCAGCAGCTACGGGACAGGGAGAGGTTCACCCCTCCACTTT	CASSYGTGRGSPLHF
TRBV28	13	TRBJ1-2	TRBD1	NA	TGTGCCTCCTCTTACAGGGGGCGCTATGGCTACACCTTC	CASSYRGRYGYTF
TRBV5-1	18	TRBJ2-2	TRBD2	NA	TGCGCCAGCAGCTTGGCCGCACTAGCGGGAGCTGGCACCGGGGAGCTGTTTTTT	CASSLAALAGAGTGELFF
TRBV7-2	14	TRBJ2-5	TRBD2	NA	TGTGCCAGCAGCGCTAGCGGGGTTGGGGAGACCCAGTACTTC	CASSASGVGETQYF
TRBV5-5	13	TRBJ2-2	NA	NA	TGTGCCAGCAGCTCAGGGGACACCGGGGAGCTGTTTTTT	CASSSGDTGELFF
TRBV5-1	13	TRBJ1-2	TRBD1	NA	TGCGCCAGCAGCGTGGGACAGGACTATGGCTACACCTTC	CASSVGQDYGYTF
TRBV7-2	14	TRBJ1-5	TRBD1	NA	TGTGCCAGCAGCTTGGACAGGGGAGCTCAGCCCCAGCATTTT	CASSLDRGAQPQHF
TRBV18	12	TRBJ2-1	NA	NA	TGTGCCAGCTCCATTGACAGGAATGAGCAGTTCTTC	CASSIDRNEQFF
TRBV24-1	15	TRBJ2-1	NA	NA	TGTGCCACCAGTACCACAGGGCTTGTTTACAATGAGCAGTTCTTC	CATSTTGLVYNEQFF
TRBV27	14	TRBJ2-7	NA	few	TGTGCCAGCGGTCCCGGAGGGCTATCCTACGAGCAGTACTTC	CASGPGGLSYEQYF
TRBV6-5	15	TRBJ2-2	NA	NA	TGTGCCAGCAGGAGGGGGACAAAGAACACCGGGGAGCTGTTTTTT	CASRRGTKNTGELFF
TRBV5-4	17	TRBJ2-2	NA	NA	TGTGCCAGCAGCTCCAGACTACTGTTCGCGAACACCGGGGAGCTGTTTTTT	CASSSRLLFANTGELFF
TRBV5-5	15	TRBJ1-3	NA	NA	TGTGCCAGCAGCCGGGAAGGGGGACGAGGAAACACCATATATTTT	CASSREGGRGNTIYF
TRBV4-2	13	TRBJ2-7	NA	NA	TGTGCCAGCAGCCATGGAGGAAGCTACGAGCAGTACTTC	CASSHGGSYEQYF
TRBV28	12	TRBJ1-5	NA	NA	TGTGCCAGTTCTAATGGGGCTAAGCCCCAGCATTTT	CASSNGAKPQHF
TRBV27	14	TRBJ1-2	TRBD1	NA	TGTGCCAGCAGTTCCTCCGGGACAGCATATGGCTACACCTTC	CASSSSGTAYGYTF
TRBV4-3	14	TRBJ2-2	NA	NA	TGCGCCAGCAGCCAAGACATCAACACCGGGGAGCTGTTTTTT	CASSQDINTGELFF
TRBV4-3	16	TRBJ1-6	NA	few	TGCGCCAGCAGCCCGGACAGTGGCTCCTATAATTCACCCCTCCACTTT	CASSPDSGSYNSPLHF
TRBV28	14	TRBJ1-2	TRBD1	NA	TGTGCCAGCAGTTTGGGCGGGACAGACTATGGCTACACCTTC	CASSLGGTDYGYTF
TRBV2	12	TRBJ2-1	TRBD2	NA	TGTGCCAGCAGTGAAGCGCGGGAGGGACAGTTCTTC	CASSEAREGQFF
TRBV5-1	14	TRBJ1-2	NA	NA	TGCGCCAGCAGCGTCTTAACAGGGAACTATGGCTACACCTTC	CASSVLTGNYGYTF
TRBV19	15	TRBJ1-4	NA	NA	TGTGCCAGTAGTACCTCCGACAGGCGACGTGAAAAACTGTTTTTT	CASSTSDRRREKLFF
TRBV5-8	16	TRBJ1-3	NA	NA	TGTGCCAGCAGCTTGGCCCTATATAGCTCTGGAAACACCATATATTTT	CASSLALYSSGNTIYF
TRBV2	13	TRBJ1-5	TRBD1	NA	TGTGCCAGTGGACAGGGGATAAATCAGCCCCAGCATTTT	CASGQGINQPQHF
TRBV5-8	14	TRBJ1-3	NA	NA	TGTGCCAGCAGCTTGGAAGTGCAGGAAAACACCATATATTTT	CASSLEVQENTIYF
TRBV5-1	16	TRBJ1-1	NA	NA	TGCGCCAGCACCAGGTCCGGTATGGGGGCGAACACTGAAGCTTTCTTT	CASTRSGMGANTEAFF
TRBV29-1	12	TRBJ1-2	NA	NA	TGCAGCGTTGCTGAGGCGGTATCTGGCTACACCTTC	CSVAEAVSGYTF